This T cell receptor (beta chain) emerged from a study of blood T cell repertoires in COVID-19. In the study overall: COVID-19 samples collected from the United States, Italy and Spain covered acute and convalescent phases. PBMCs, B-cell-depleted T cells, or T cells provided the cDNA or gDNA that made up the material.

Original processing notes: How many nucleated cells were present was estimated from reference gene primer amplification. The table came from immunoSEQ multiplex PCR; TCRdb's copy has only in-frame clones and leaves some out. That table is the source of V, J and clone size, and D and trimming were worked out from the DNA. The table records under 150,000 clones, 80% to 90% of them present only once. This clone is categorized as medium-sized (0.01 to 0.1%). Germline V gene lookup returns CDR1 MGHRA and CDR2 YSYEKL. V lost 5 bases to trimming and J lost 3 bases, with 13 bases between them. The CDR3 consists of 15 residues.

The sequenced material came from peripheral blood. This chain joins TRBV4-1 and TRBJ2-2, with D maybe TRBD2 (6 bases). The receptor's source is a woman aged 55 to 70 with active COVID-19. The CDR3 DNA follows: TGCGCCAGCAGCACCCAGAGACTAGACACCGGGGAGCTGTTTTTT. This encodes CASSTQRLDTGELFF.